Listed below are T cell receptor beta chains from one sample, sequenced in a study of shared clonotypes between healthy human individuals. This table comes from immunoSEQ multiplex PCR, and its TCRdb copy is limited to in-frame clones, with some not included. The data contain about 230,000 clones, 60% to 70% of them singletons. Sequencing used memory CD4+ T cells sorted from blood. The receptors derive from a man aged 25 to 45 in good health. Both conserved end residues are part of each CDR3. A D gene is named only where the DNA matches it firmly. Clone size is given for some rows only: seen once, a few or many times, or a class if the clone is expanded.

J,size,V,D,CDR3,DNA
TRBJ2-5,once,TRBV28,TRBD2,CASRGLDVPRETQYF,TGTGCCAGCAGGGGACTAGATGTTCCAAGGGAGACCCAGTACTTC
TRBJ2-3,-,TRBV5-1,TRBD2,CASRTSGNTDTQYF,TGCGCCAGCCGGACTAGCGGGAACACAGATACGCAGTATTTT
TRBJ2-3,-,TRBV5-1,-,CASSRGPSTDTQYF,TGCGCCAGCAGCCGTGGACCGAGCACAGATACGCAGTATTTT
TRBJ2-7,-,TRBV20-1,TRBD2,CSGLATYEQYF,TGCAGTGGACTAGCAACCTACGAGCAGTACTTC
TRBJ2-1,-,TRBV5-1,-,CASSAGGGGNEQFF,TGCGCCAGCTCCGCAGGCGGGGGCGGCAATGAGCAGTTCTTC
TRBJ2-7,-,TRBV6-1,-,CASFRDWPYEQYF,TGTGCCAGCTTCCGGGACTGGCCCTACGAGCAGTACTTC
TRBJ1-5,-,TRBV28,-,CASSLSGGRIQPQHF,TGTGCCAGCAGTTTATCCGGGGGGCGGATTCAGCCCCAGCATTTT
TRBJ2-7,many,TRBV5-6,TRBD1,CASSLGQEVLYEQYF,TGTGCCAGCAGCCTGGGACAGGAGGTTCTTTACGAGCAGTACTTC
TRBJ2-7,many,TRBV27,-,CASSSPYEQYF,TGTGCCAGCAGTTCCCCCTACGAGCAGTACTTC
TRBJ2-2,once,TRBV15,-,CATSRGGIVHGELFF,TGTGCCACCAGCAGGGGAGGAATAGTGCACGGGGAGCTGTTTTTT
TRBJ2-1,-,TRBV5-1,-,CASSLEGYDEQFF,TGCGCCAGCAGCTTGGAGGGGTACGATGAGCAGTTCTTC
TRBJ2-5,few,TRBV5-4,-,CASSQAGETQYF,TGTGCCAGCAGCCAGGCTGGGGAGACCCAGTACTTC
TRBJ2-7,-,TRBV2,-,CASIQNPGGEQYF,TGTGCCAGCATTCAAAACCCTGGGGGCGAGCAGTACTTC
TRBJ1-5,few,TRBV19,TRBD1,CASGGQGGQPQHF,TGTGCCAGTGGAGGACAGGGTGGTCAGCCCCAGCATTTT
TRBJ2-4,-,TRBV5-1,TRBD2,CASAASGGLNIQYF,TGCGCCAGCGCGGCAAGCGGGGGCTTAAACATTCAGTACTTC
TRBJ1-1,-,TRBV5-1,-,CASSGLPATEAFF,TGCGCCAGCAGCGGGTTGCCGGCGACTGAAGCTTTCTTT
TRBJ1-3,-,TRBV6-1,-,CASSETGNTIYF,TGTGCCAGCAGTGAAACAGGAAACACCATATATTTT
TRBJ2-3,-,TRBV6-6,-,CASRSLSDTQYF,TGTGCCAGCAGATCCCTTAGCGATACGCAGTATTTT
TRBJ1-2,-,TRBV29-1,-,CSAGAVYGYTF,TGCAGCGCCGGGGCAGTCTATGGCTACACCTTC
TRBJ2-1,-,TRBV9,-,CASSPKGDSYNEQFF,TGTGCCAGCAGCCCCAAAGGAGACAGCTACAATGAGCAGTTCTTC
TRBJ1-1,-,TRBV5-1,-,CASRDRTAEAFF,TGCGCCAGCAGGGACCGGACAGCTGAAGCTTTCTTT
TRBJ2-1,-,TRBV7-9,TRBD2,CASSSLGAGEDEQFF,TGTGCCAGCAGCTCCCTTGGGGCGGGAGAGGATGAGCAGTTCTTC
TRBJ2-5,few,TRBV10-3,-,CATMQGEPQETQYF,TGTGCCACCATGCAAGGCGAGCCGCAAGAGACCCAGTACTTC
TRBJ2-7,-,TRBV6-5,-,CASSYSSPPSTEQYF,TGTGCCAGCAGTTACTCGTCTCCGCCGTCTACGGAGCAGTACTTC
TRBJ2-1,-,TRBV28,-,CASRQTSSDEQFF,TGTGCCAGCAGACAAACTAGTTCGGATGAGCAGTTCTTC
TRBJ2-1,-,TRBV2,-,CASSERGLYNEQFF,TGTGCCAGCAGTGAGCGGGGGCTGTACAATGAGCAGTTCTTC
TRBJ1-2,few,TRBV7-6,-,CASSLVGDGYTF,TGTGCCAGCAGCTTAGTAGGGGATGGCTACACCTTC
TRBJ2-1,-,TRBV18,-,CASSPGRNEQFF,TGTGCCAGCTCACCAGGCCGCAATGAGCAGTTCTTC
TRBJ2-5,-,TRBV5-1,-,CASSLVGLSETQYF,TGCGCCAGCAGCTTGGTCGGACTAAGCGAGACCCAGTACTTC
TRBJ2-3,-,TRBV5-1,TRBD2,CASSLIPSGTSTDTQYF,TGCGCCAGCAGCTTAATCCCTAGCGGAACTAGCACAGATACGCAGTATTTT
TRBJ2-2,-,TRBV19,TRBD1,CASSSPGGTGELFF,TGTGCCAGTAGCTCTCCAGGGGGCACCGGGGAGCTGTTTTTT
TRBJ1-4,-,TRBV29-1,-,CSVSRTEKLFF,TGCAGCGTTTCCAGAACGGAAAAACTGTTTTTT
TRBJ2-2,-,TRBV14,-,CASSYGFTGELFF,TGTGCCAGCAGCTACGGATTCACCGGGGAGCTGTTTTTT
TRBJ2-5,-,TRBV10-2,TRBD2,CASSKTSGQETQYF,TGCGCCAGCAGTAAAACTAGCGGGCAAGAGACCCAGTACTTC
TRBJ1-2,once,TRBV6-1,-,CASSQGNYGYTF,TGTGCCAGCAGTCAGGGGAACTATGGCTACACCTTC
TRBJ2-5,few,TRBV4-3,TRBD2,CASSQGGSIETQYF,TGCGCCAGCAGCCAAGGCGGGAGCATTGAGACCCAGTACTTC
TRBJ2-7,few,TRBV19,-,CASSINLNSGEQYF,TGTGCCAGTAGTATAAATCTGAACTCAGGCGAGCAGTACTTC
TRBJ2-5,-,TRBV10-2,TRBD2,CASSGGGRREGLETQYF,TGCGCCAGCAGTGGAGGCGGTCGGCGGGAGGGCCTAGAGACCCAGTACTTC